This is a list of T cell receptor beta chains from one sample in a study of OX40 agonist ivuxolimab in advanced cancers. Profiling relied on immunoSEQ multiplex PCR, and the TCRdb table lists in-frame clones only, not all of them. The data hold some 75,000 clones, with almost 85% observed a single time. The input for sequencing was CD4+ or CD8+ T cells sorted from blood, taken in a trial of the OX40 agonist ivuxolimab. The receptor set was obtained from an adult with an advanced solid tumor such as melanoma, head and neck, liver or kidney cancer. Both conserved end residues are part of each CDR3. The order of the fields is V gene, J gene, D gene, clone size, CDR3 protein, CDR3 DNA. D genes are given only for firm matches. For some rows the clone size is stated as once, few or many, or as a class when expanded; others skip it.

>TRBV7-2|TRBJ1-1|-|-
CASSLEGGFSAFF
TGTGCCAGCAGCTTAGAAGGCGGGTTTAGTGCTTTCTTT
>TRBV4-3|TRBJ1-4|-|-
CASSQKRGYEKLFF
TGCGCCAGCAGCCAAAAACGGGGATATGAAAAACTGTTTTTT
>TRBV6-1|TRBJ1-1|TRBD1|few
CASSGTGRFEAFF
TGTGCCAGCAGCGGGACAGGCCGTTTTGAAGCTTTCTTT
>TRBV5-1|TRBJ1-3|-|-
CASSWGGNTIYF
TGCGCCAGCAGCTGGGGAGGAAACACCATATATTTT
>TRBV28|TRBJ2-7|-|-
CASGSYEQYF
TGTGCCAGCGGGTCCTACGAGCAGTACTTC
>TRBV5-4|TRBJ1-2|TRBD1|-
CASSPPGQGLYGYTF
TGTGCCAGCAGTCCCCCGGGACAGGGGCTCTATGGCTACACCTTC
>TRBV9|TRBJ2-7|TRBD2|-
CASSVEPILWAGGSYEQYF
TGTGCCAGCAGCGTAGAACCCATTCTCTGGGCGGGAGGGTCCTACGAGCAGTACTTC
>TRBV19|TRBJ2-1|TRBD2|-
CASSFISGGGSYNEQFF
TGTGCCAGTAGTTTTATTAGCGGGGGAGGGTCCTACAATGAGCAGTTCTTC
>TRBV19|TRBJ2-2|TRBD2|-
CASSIIGLAGNTGELFF
TGTGCCAGTAGTATAATAGGGCTAGCGGGGAACACCGGGGAGCTGTTTTTT
>TRBV6-5|TRBJ1-2|-|once
CASRVDGGYTF
TGTGCCAGCCGGGTGGATGGCGGCTACACCTTC
>TRBV19|TRBJ1-1|-|-
CASSDYRVANTEAFF
TGTGCCAGTAGTGACTACCGGGTTGCGAACACTGAAGCTTTCTTT
>TRBV30|TRBJ1-1|-|-
CAWSFTGVRGAFF
TGTGCCTGGAGTTTCACGGGCGTAAGGGGAGCTTTCTTT
>TRBV5-5|TRBJ2-5|-|-
CASSPPGRTLETQYF
TGTGCCAGCAGCCCACCGGGACGGACGTTGGAGACCCAGTACTTC
>TRBV6-5|TRBJ1-2|-|-
CASNGGATYGYTF
TGTGCCAGCAATGGGGGGGCGACCTATGGCTACACCTTC
>TRBV5-1|TRBJ1-2|-|-
CASSPSGWGAKDGYTF
TGCGCCAGCAGCCCCTCGGGCTGGGGGGCTAAAGATGGCTACACCTTC
>TRBV7-2|TRBJ1-6|-|-
CASSLAGARNSPLHF
TGTGCCAGCAGCTTAGCGGGGGCGCGTAATTCACCCCTCCACTTT
>TRBV10-3|TRBJ1-5|TRBD1|-
CAISEDRGGQPQHF
TGTGCCATCAGTGAAGACAGGGGGGGTCAGCCCCAGCATTTT
>TRBV28|TRBJ2-7|TRBD2|-
CASSFREGTYEQYF
TGTGCCAGCAGTTTCCGGGAGGGTACCTACGAGCAGTACTTC
>TRBV6-1|TRBJ2-7|TRBD1|-
CASSEGQGRDYEQYF
TGTGCCAGCAGTGAGGGACAGGGGCGCGACTACGAGCAGTACTTC
>TRBV7-2|TRBJ2-7|TRBD2|-
CASSSGSGKYEQYF
TGTGCCAGCAGCTCGGGGAGCGGGAAATACGAGCAGTACTTC
>TRBV5-1|TRBJ1-3|-|-
CASSSQSSGNTIYF
TGCGCCAGCAGCTCCCAGAGCTCTGGAAACACCATATATTTT
>TRBV18|TRBJ1-2|-|-
CASSPRAGGNYGYTF
TGTGCCAGCTCACCACGGGCAGGAGGTAACTATGGCTACACCTTC
>TRBV27|TRBJ1-6|-|-
CASSLSVGYNSPLHF
TGTGCCAGCAGTTTATCGGTCGGCTATAATTCACCCCTCCACTTT